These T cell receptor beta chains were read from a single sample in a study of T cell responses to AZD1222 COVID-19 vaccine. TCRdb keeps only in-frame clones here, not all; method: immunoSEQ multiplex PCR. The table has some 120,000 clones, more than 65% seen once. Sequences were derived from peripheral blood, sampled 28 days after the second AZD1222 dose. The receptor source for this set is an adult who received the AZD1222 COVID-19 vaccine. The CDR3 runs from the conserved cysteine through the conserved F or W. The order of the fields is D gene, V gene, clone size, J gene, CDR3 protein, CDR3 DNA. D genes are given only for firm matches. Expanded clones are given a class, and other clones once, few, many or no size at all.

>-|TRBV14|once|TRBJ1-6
CASSPRLGAANSPLHF
TGTGCCAGCAGCCCCCGATTGGGGGCTGCTAATTCACCCCTCCACTTT
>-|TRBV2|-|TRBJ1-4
CASRERGREKLFF
TGTGCCAGCAGGGAGAGGGGAAGGGAAAAACTGTTTTTT
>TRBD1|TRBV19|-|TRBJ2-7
CASSSDRGAYEQYF
TGTGCCAGTAGTTCCGACAGGGGGGCCTACGAGCAGTACTTC
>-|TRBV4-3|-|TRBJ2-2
CASSQDYTLTGELFF
TGCGCCAGCAGCCAAGATTACACCTTGACTGGGGAGCTGTTTTTT
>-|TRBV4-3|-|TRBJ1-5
CASSQYSNQPQHF
TGCGCCAGCAGCCAATATAGCAATCAGCCCCAGCATTTT
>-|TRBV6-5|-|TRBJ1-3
CASNSRGNTIYF
TGTGCCAGCAATTCACGTGGAAACACCATATATTTT
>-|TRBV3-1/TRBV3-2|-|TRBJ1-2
CASSPEIPDRRPFRGYTF
TGTGCCAGCAGCCCCGAAATTCCAGACAGGCGGCCCTTTAGGGGCTACACCTTC
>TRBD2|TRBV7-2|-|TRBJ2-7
CASSLGTWRAGGSEQYF
TGTGCCAGCAGCTTAGGAACTTGGAGAGCGGGGGGATCCGAGCAGTACTTC
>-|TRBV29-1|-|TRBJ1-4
CSALTVGEKLFF
TGCAGCGCCTTGACAGTCGGGGAAAAACTGTTTTTT
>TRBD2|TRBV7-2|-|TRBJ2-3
CASSPPGTRVVGTQYF
TGTGCCAGCAGCCCCCCCGGGACTAGGGTTGTGGGTACGCAGTATTTT
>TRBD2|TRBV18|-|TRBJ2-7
CASSSTSGSRREQYF
TGTGCCAGCTCATCGACTAGCGGGAGCCGGAGAGAGCAGTACTTC
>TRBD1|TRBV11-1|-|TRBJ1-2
CASSLVTGSGYTF
TGTGCCAGCAGCTTAGTGACAGGGAGTGGCTACACCTTC
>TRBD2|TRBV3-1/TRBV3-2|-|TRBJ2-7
CASSQNPGLAGGDEQYF
TGTGCCAGCAGCCAAAACCCGGGACTAGCGGGGGGGGACGAGCAGTACTTC
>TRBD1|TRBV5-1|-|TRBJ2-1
CASSPGTANNEQFF
TGCGCCAGCAGCCCGGGGACAGCTAACAATGAGCAGTTCTTC
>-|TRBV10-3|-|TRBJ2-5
CAIRRQGGGETQYF
TGTGCCATCAGGCGACAGGGCGGGGGAGAGACCCAGTACTTC
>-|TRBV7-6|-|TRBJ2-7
CASSLDTGEQYF
TGTGCCAGCAGCTTAGATACTGGTGAGCAGTACTTC
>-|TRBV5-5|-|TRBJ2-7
CASSLGFSPLGTYEQYF
TGTGCCAGCAGCTTGGGATTTAGCCCGCTTGGGACCTACGAGCAGTACTTC
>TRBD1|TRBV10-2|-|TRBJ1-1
CASTGTGNTEAFF
TGCGCCAGCACCGGGACAGGGAACACTGAAGCTTTCTTT
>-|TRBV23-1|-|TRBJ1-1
CASSQKAFF
TGCGCCAGCAGTCAAAAAGCTTTCTTT
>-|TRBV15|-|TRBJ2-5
CATSPRSGPGETQYF
TGTGCCACCAGCCCCCGTAGTGGCCCAGGAGAGACCCAGTACTTC
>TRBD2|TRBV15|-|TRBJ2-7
CATSRGTSGRHYEQYF
TGTGCCACCAGCAGGGGGACTAGCGGACGCCACTACGAGCAGTACTTC
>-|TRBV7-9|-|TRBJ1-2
CASSLGVASYGYTF
TGTGCCAGCAGCTTAGGAGTAGCCAGCTATGGCTACACCTTC
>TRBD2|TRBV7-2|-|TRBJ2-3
CASSLQLAGAGADTQYF
TGTGCCAGCAGCTTACAACTAGCGGGAGCCGGGGCAGATACGCAGTATTTT
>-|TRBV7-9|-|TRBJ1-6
CASSEAGLVGKTYNSPLHF
TGTGCCAGCAGCGAAGCGGGTCTGGTGGGGAAGACCTATAATTCACCCCTCCACTTT
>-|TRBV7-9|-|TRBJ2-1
CASSLDGGPYNEQFF
TGTGCCAGCAGCTTAGATGGGGGGCCCTACAATGAGCAGTTCTTC
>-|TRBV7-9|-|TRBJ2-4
CASSLALGGGAKNIQYF
TGTGCCAGCAGCTTAGCGCTGGGAGGGGGCGCCAAAAACATTCAGTACTTC